This TCR beta chain emerged from a study of PD-1 blockade in mismatch repair-deficient tumors. The method was immunoSEQ multiplex PCR; TCRdb's version includes in-frame clones alone and lacks a portion of them. Here the sample spans 120,000 or so clones, almost 90% being singletons. The V end lost 8 bases, the J end lost 6 bases, and 15 bases lay between the germline ends. Germline loops: CDR1 MDHEN, CDR2 SYDVKM. This CDR3 has 13 residues. This clone was recorded only once. Its antigen is not known. Findings and limits, study-wide: Rapid post-treatment expansion, then contraction, generally preceding radiologic response, marked tumor-resident clones.

PCR or immunohistochemistry showed mismatch repair deficiency in every enrolled patient. TCRs were sequenced from a few patients responding to pembrolizumab. The receptor comes from an adult with mismatch repair-deficient cancer. V is TRBV28 and J is TRBJ2-3; tentative D call: TRBD2 (5 bases). This material consisted of peripheral blood, taken approximately 69 weeks after starting pembrolizumab. CDR3 loop: CASVDPGGDTQYF. The CDR3 nucleotides read TGTGCCAGCGTGGATCCGGGCGGGGATACGCAGTATTTT.